The present T cell receptor beta chain was sequenced within a study of T cells after posttransplantation cyclophosphamide. General study results and limits: TRB clonality was highly associated with recipient CMV seropositivity and reactivation. Tissue-infiltrating T cells from skin or gut overlapped little with blood T cells.

On the day of bone marrow donation, the related graft donor provided peripheral blood. Sequencing used immunoSEQ multiplex PCR; TCRdb keeps in-frame clones, though not all of them. This set yields roughly 49,000 clones and no singletons; the top ten hold about 2%. A word on this clone: Its antigen is unknown.

Per the germline V gene, CDR1 is MNHNS and CDR2 is SASEGT. The CDR3 runs to 12 residues. V dropped 5 bases and J dropped 6 bases, with 8 bases sitting between them. The sequence came from a man aged 35 to 55 in good health, CMV-negative, and a related stem cell transplant donor. The sample was PBMCs. The V call is TRBV6-1, the J call TRBJ1-5, with D possibly TRBD1 on 5 matching bases. The CDR3 loop reads CASSSGIQPQHF. The DNA for the CDR3 is TGTGCCAGCAGTTCAGGGATTCAGCCCCAGCATTTT.